Shown below are 21 T cell receptor beta chains from a single sample sequenced in a study of T cells after yellow fever vaccination. TCRdb reprocessed the 5' RACE reads via MiXCR and lists one record per CDR3 protein. The data contain roughly 320,000 distinct CDR3 sequences, about 11% of them singletons. The starting material was CD4+ T cells sorted from PBMCs, obtained 45 days after the yellow fever booster vaccination. Source of these receptors: a young man who received the YFV17D yellow fever vaccine.

This clonotype was seen at least ten times. CDR3 sequence (DNA): TGTGCCAGCAGTACCCGAGGGTCCGGGGAGCTGTTTTTT. It specifies CASSTRGSGELFF. This chain links TRBV12-3 or TRBV12-4 with TRBJ2-2, with D perhaps matching TRBD2 (5 bases). The CDR3 is 13 residues long. V was shortened by 5 bases and J by 6 bases, with 10 bases between the two germline ends.

The chain couples TRBV28 to TRBJ2-1, with 12 bases lining up with TRBD1. The V gene's germline CDR1 is MDHEN and CDR2 SYDVKM. The trim removed 4 bases at V and 6 bases at J, leaving 16 bases unmatched. CDR3 length equals 19 residues. This CDR3 is CASSYTLPTGTGGGNEQFF. For the CDR3, the DNA is TGTGCCAGCAGTTACACTCTCCCTACCGGGACAGGGGGCGGCAATGAGCAGTTCTTC.

The J gene is TRBJ1-1, the V gene TRBV10-3; D uncertain. The CDR3 is made up of 13 amino acids. Germline CDR1 reads ENHRY; CDR2 reads SYGVKD. Trimming removed 2 bases at V and 1 base at J, with 5 bases between. For the CDR3, the DNA is TGTGCCATCAGTGAGGGGTGGAACACTGAAGCTTTCTTT. This gives the protein CAISEGWNTEAFF.

This chain uses TRBV11-3 with TRBJ1-2, with 12 nucleotides matching TRBD1. The CDR3 is made up of 15 amino acids. Germline V gene data show CDR1 as SGHNT and CDR2 as YENEEA. Germline trimming cut 3 bases from V and 3 bases from J; bases unmatched to any gene: 2. CDR3 bases: TGTGCCAGCAGCTTGGGACAGGGGGCATACTATGGCTACACCTTC. It codes for CASSLGQGAYYGYTF.

This clonotype was observed a handful of times. V gene TRBV12-3 or TRBV12-4 combines with J gene TRBJ1-5; no clear D. There are 14 residues in the CDR3. Trimming stripped 3 bases from V and 6 bases from J, with 12 bases between. CDR3 region: CASSFAEAAQPQHF. DNA for the CDR3: TGTGCCAGCAGTTTTGCTGAAGCGGCTCAGCCCCAGCATTTT.

This clonotype showed up many times. The rearrangement links TRBV4-3 to TRBJ1-4; D is possibly TRBD1 (5 bases). CDR3 length: 16 residues. V dropped 4 bases and J dropped 6 bases, with 18 bases sitting between them. Germline CDR1 is LGHNA and CDR2 is YSLEER. CDR3 amino acids: CASSRTTGVSYEKLFF. The CDR3 DNA reads TGCGCCAGCAGCCGCACGACGGGGGTATCGTATGAAAAACTGTTTTTT.

This clonotype has just a few counts. The chain uses TRBV7-9 and TRBJ1-2; 8 positions agree with TRBD1. CDR1 and CDR2 (germline): SEHNR, FQNEAQ (reference sequence). V shed 1 base and J 3 bases; nucleotides not matched to a gene: 7. This CDR3 has 16 amino acids. CDR3 coding DNA: TGTGCCAGCAGCTTAGGGGGACAGGAGAGCCACTATGGCTACACCTTC. Translated, it gives CASSLGGQESHYGYTF.

This clonotype was counted a few times. CDR3 residues: CASRGTGRNYGYTF. The CDR3 bases are TGTGCCAGCCGCGGGACAGGACGTAACTATGGCTACACCTTC. The V call is TRBV12-3 or TRBV12-4, the J call TRBJ1-2; the match to TRBD1 covers 8 bases. The CDR3 extends over 14 amino acids. With V trimmed by 8 bases and J by 1 base, 6 bases remained unmatched.

This clonotype was picked up a small number of times. The rearrangement uses TRBV7-2 and TRBJ2-3, with unresolved D. The CDR3 length is 14 residues. V was cut by 4 bases and J by 2 bases, with 10 bases left in between. The germline CDR1 and CDR2 sequences are SGHTA and FQGNSA. Here the CDR3 DNA reads TGTGCCAGCAGCTCGGACCGGCTCACAGATACGCAGTATTTT. Protein product: CASSSDRLTDTQYF.

J is TRBJ2-3 and V is TRBV9, with 7 positions matching TRBD1. The CDR3 extends over 15 amino acids. CDR1 is SGDLS, CDR2 YYNGEE, per germline. V gave up 2 bases and J gave up 4 bases; unmatched junction bases: 7. The CDR3 reads CASSVRQGTADTQYF. Written as DNA, the CDR3 is TGTGCCAGCAGCGTGAGACAGGGAACAGCAGATACGCAGTATTTT.

This clonotype was counted between two and nine times. V and J are TRBV7-2 and TRBJ2-3; 13 positions match TRBD2. The CDR3 sequence is 18 residues long. Germline CDR1 reads SGHTA; CDR2 reads FQGNSA. The V gene end was trimmed by 1 base and the J gene end by 2 bases; junction bases not matched to a gene: 6. CDR3 nucleotides: TGTGCCAGCAGCTTAGTCGGGACTAGCGGGGATTACACAGATACGCAGTATTTT. The encoded protein is CASSLVGTSGDYTDTQYF.

There are many counts of this clonotype. The chain combines TRBV5-1 with TRBJ2-3; the match to TRBD2 covers 12 bases. V lost 3 bases, J lost 1 base, and 9 bases stayed unmatched. The germline V gene encodes CDR1 SGHRS and CDR2 YFSETQ. The CDR3 totals 18 residues. The CDR3 DNA follows: TGCGCCAGCAGCTACCGACTAGCGGGGGCCCGGGGCACAGATACGCAGTATTTT. Encoded protein: CASSYRLAGARGTDTQYF.

This clonotype was found a few times. The genes are TRBV20-1 and TRBJ2-1; the D gene is possibly TRBD1 (6 bases). The CDR3 loop spans 13 amino acids. Between the trimmed V and J ends, which lost 1 base and 4 bases, there was a span of 8 bases. CDR1 is DFQATT and CDR2 is SNEGSKA in the germline V gene (reference sequence). Here the CDR3 reads CSARVDRYNEQFF. The CDR3 DNA sequence: TGCAGTGCTAGAGTCGACAGGTACAATGAGCAGTTCTTC.

This clonotype was observed many times. V and J are TRBV12-5 and TRBJ1-2; 7 bases are a match to TRBD1. Germline CDR1 LGHNT, CDR2 FRNRAP. Trimming at V came to 7 bases and at J to 0 bases, leaving 11 bases not matched to a gene. There are 16 residues in the CDR3. As DNA, the CDR3 is TGTGCTAGTGCCCTCCGGACGGGACAGACTAACTATGGCTACACCTTC. Protein sequence: CASALRTGQTNYGYTF.

The CDR3 nucleotides read TGTGCCAGCAGGGACAGTATCCAAGAGACCCAGTACTTC. It yields the protein CASRDSIQETQYF. The V gene is TRBV3-1, the J gene TRBJ2-5; D possibly corresponds to TRBD1 (6 bases). V was pared by 6 bases and J by 1 base, with 9 bases between. Germline-derived CDR1 and CDR2 are LGHDT and YNNKEL (reference sequence). The CDR3 is made up of 13 amino acids.

This clonotype was recorded a few times. The chain couples TRBV20-1 to TRBJ2-4, with 7 bases that match TRBD2. Germline V gene sequence: CDR1 DFQATT, CDR2 SNEGSKA (reference sequence). V gave up 0 bases and J gave up 3 bases; unmatched junction bases: 8. The CDR3 spans 16 residues. CDR3 residues: CSARDAGGGSKNIQYF. DNA of the CDR3: TGCAGTGCTAGAGACGCGGGCGGGGGAAGCAAAAACATTCAGTACTTC.

This clonotype was counted between two and nine times. The gene calls are TRBV28 and TRBJ2-2; D is ambiguous. The CDR3 runs to 14 residues. Germline V gives CDR1 MDHEN, CDR2 SYDVKM. V gave up 5 bases and J gave up 5 bases, with 12 bases separating them. This chain's CDR3 is CASSQPSYTGELFF. The CDR3 coding sequence is TGTGCCAGCAGTCAACCCTCTTATACCGGGGAGCTGTTTTTT.

At least ten counts were recorded for this clonotype. The chain recombines TRBV7-2 with TRBJ1-1; 8 nucleotides agree with TRBD1. Germline V gene lookup returns CDR1 SGHTA and CDR2 FQGNSA. The junction had 19 bases not matched to a gene; V was cut back by 5 bases and J by 5 bases. The CDR3 has 18 residues. The CDR3 here is CASSPRRTGNEWRTEAFF. CDR3 in DNA: TGTGCCAGCAGCCCCCGCCGGACAGGGAATGAATGGAGGACTGAAGCTTTCTTT. The full variable domain, its missing parts supplied by reference TRBV7-2 and TRBJ1-1, is GAGVSQSPSNKVTEKGKDVELRCDPISGHTALYWYRQSLGQGLEFLIYFQGNSAPDKSGLPSDRFSAERTGGSVSTLTIQRTQQEDSAVYLCASSPRRTGNEWRTEAFFGQGTRLTVV.

There are many counts of this clonotype. V is TRBV12-3 or TRBV12-4 and J is TRBJ1-1; D may be TRBD1 (6 bases). The V and J ends lost 5 bases and 6 bases respectively, with 10 bases between them. The CDR3 consists of 12 residues. The CDR3 protein is CASSDRQAEAFF. DNA for the CDR3: TGTGCCAGCAGTGATAGACAGGCTGAAGCTTTCTTT.

The V call is TRBV5-6, the J call TRBJ2-3; 9 bases fit TRBD2. Germline assignment: CDR1 SGHDT and CDR2 YYEEEE. The CDR3 has 16 amino acids. The junction had 5 bases not matched to a gene; V was cut back by 2 bases and J by 1 base. The CDR3 DNA reads TGTGCCAGCAGCTTCCTTGGCGGGGGGGGCACAGATACGCAGTATTTT. Translated, it gives CASSFLGGGGTDTQYF. The whole variable domain, filled in from reference TRBV5-6 and TRBJ2-3, reads DAGVTQSPTHLIKTRGQQVTLRCSPKSGHDTVSWYQQALGQGPQFIFQYYEEEERQRGNFPDRFSGHQFPNYSSELNVNALLLGDSALYLCASSFLGGGGTDTQYFGPGTRLTVL.

The gene calls are TRBV7-3 and TRBJ2-2, with D possibly TRBD1 on 6 matching bases. There are 17 residues in the CDR3. The germline CDR1 and CDR2 sequences are SGHTA and FQGTGA. With 5 bases removed from V and 8 bases from J, the gap between germline ends came to 24 bases. CDR3 loop: CASSAPVGTPGAGELFF. CDR3 bases: TGTGCCAGCAGCGCTCCGGTCGGGACACCTGGGGCGGGGGAGCTGTTTTTT.